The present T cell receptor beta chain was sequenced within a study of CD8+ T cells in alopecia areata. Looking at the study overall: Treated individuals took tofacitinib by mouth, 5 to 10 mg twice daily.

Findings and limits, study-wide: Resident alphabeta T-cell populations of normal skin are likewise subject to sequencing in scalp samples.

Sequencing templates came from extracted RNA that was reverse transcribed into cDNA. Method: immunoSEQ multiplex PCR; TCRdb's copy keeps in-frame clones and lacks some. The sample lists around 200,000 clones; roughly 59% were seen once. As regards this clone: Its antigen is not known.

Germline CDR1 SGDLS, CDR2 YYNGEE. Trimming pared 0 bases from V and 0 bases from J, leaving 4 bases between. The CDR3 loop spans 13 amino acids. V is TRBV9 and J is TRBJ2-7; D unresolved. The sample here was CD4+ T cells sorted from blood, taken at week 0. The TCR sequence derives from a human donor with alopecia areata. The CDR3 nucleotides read TGTGCCAGCAGCGTAGGGGGCTCCTACGAGCAGTACTTC. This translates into CASSVGGSYEQYF.